The rows below give T cell receptor beta chains drawn from one sample of a study of T-cell memory formation after mild COVID-19. TCRdb recomputed calls from the 5' RACE reads with MiXCR, one row per CDR3 protein. The data show some 340,000 distinct CDR3 sequences, with about an eighth seen just once and 20% to 25% held by the top ten. Sequenced sample: PBMCs or a T cell subset sorted from them (not recorded which). These receptors were obtained from a man in his late teens or twenties who had mild COVID-19 (a few samples of this study predate the infection). Cell type and time point are not known. Both conserved end residues are part of each CDR3. Each record gives: D gene, clone size, V gene, J gene, CDR3 protein, CDR3 DNA. The D gene is left open where the match is weak. For some rows the clone size is stated as once, few or many, or as a class when expanded; others skip it.

>TRBD2|few|TRBV6-5|TRBJ2-1
CASSIGLAEQFF
TGTGCCAGCAGCATAGGACTAGCTGAGCAGTTCTTC
>.|.|TRBV7-2|TRBJ1-5
CASSSTRDPNQPQHF
TGTGCCAGCAGCTCCACCCGGGACCCCAATCAGCCCCAGCATTTT
>.|.|TRBV4-3|TRBJ1-5
CASSPLPNQPQHF
TGCGCCAGCAGTCCTCTCCCGAATCAGCCCCAGCATTTT
>TRBD1|.|TRBV18|TRBJ2-1
CASSRDSPFGQFF
TGTGCCAGCTCACGGGACAGCCCCTTTGGGCAGTTCTTC
>TRBD2|few|TRBV11-2|TRBJ2-3
CASSLLGRGGTDTQYF
TGTGCCAGCAGCCTGCTGGGGCGGGGGGGCACAGATACGCAGTATTTT
>.|few|TRBV5-1|TRBJ2-3
CASKHGGRTDTQYF
TGCGCCAGCAAACACGGGGGACGCACAGATACGCAGTATTTT
>.|few|TRBV4-1|TRBJ1-1
CASSQPRRRAANTEAFF
TGCGCCAGCAGCCAACCGAGGCGCAGGGCGGCGAACACTGAAGCTTTCTTT
>TRBD1|.|TRBV4-2|TRBJ1-4
CASSQDTGGWEKLFF
TGTGCCAGCAGCCAGGACACAGGGGGTTGGGAAAAACTGTTTTTT
>.|once|TRBV7-2|TRBJ2-7
CASSQTPRMGQYF
TGTGCCAGCAGCCAGACACCGCGCATGGGGCAGTACTTC
>TRBD1|.|TRBV6-1|TRBJ1-2
CASSGMNRGEYGYTF
TGTGCCAGCAGTGGTATGAACAGGGGGGAATATGGCTACACCTTC
>TRBD1|.|TRBV5-1|TRBJ2-1
CASSSGTGQGNEQFF
TGCGCCAGCAGCTCCGGGACAGGGCAGGGGAATGAGCAGTTCTTC
>.|many|TRBV6-5|TRBJ2-7
CASSYQGGPYEQYF
TGTGCCAGCAGTTATCAAGGAGGGCCCTACGAGCAGTACTTC
>.|.|TRBV7-9|TRBJ2-2
CASINPPNTGELFF
TGTGCCAGCATCAACCCCCCGAACACCGGGGAGCTGTTTTTT
>TRBD1|.|TRBV5-1|TRBJ2-1
CASSLEGQPHNEQFF
TGCGCCAGCAGCTTGGAGGGACAGCCTCACAATGAGCAGTTCTTC
>.|many|TRBV7-9|TRBJ1-1
CASSLPTGTQNSF
TGTGCCAGCAGCTTGCCGACCGGGACCCAAAATTCTTTT
>.|.|TRBV4-3|TRBJ1-2
CASSQLYPPNYGYTF
TGCGCCAGCAGCCAACTCTACCCCCCTAACTATGGCTACACCTTC
>.|.|TRBV5-1|TRBJ1-1
CASSLGAGDTEAFF
TGCGCCAGCAGCTTAGGGGCGGGGGACACTGAAGCTTTCTTT
>TRBD1|few|TRBV4-3|TRBJ1-1
CASSLDRDFEAFF
TGCGCCAGCAGCCTAGACAGGGATTTTGAAGCTTTCTTT
>.|few|TRBV7-2|TRBJ1-6
CASSLVGIGSPLHF
TGTGCCAGCAGCTTAGTAGGAATTGGTTCACCCCTCCACTTT
>TRBD1|.|TRBV2|TRBJ2-6
CASSPGQGETGANVLTF
TGTGCCAGCAGTCCTGGACAGGGGGAGACTGGGGCCAACGTCCTGACTTTC
>TRBD2|.|TRBV7-3|TRBJ2-5
CASSPSGGLRETQYF
TGTGCCAGCAGTCCCAGCGGGGGGTTGAGAGAGACCCAGTACTTC
>.|.|TRBV7-2|TRBJ1-6
CASSTDGPALHF
TGTGCCAGCAGCACTGACGGACCAGCCCTCCACTTT
>.|few|TRBV5-1|TRBJ1-4
CASSLEGPTNEKLFF
TGCGCCAGCAGCTTGGAAGGACCAACTAATGAAAAACTGTTTTTT
>.|many|TRBV20-1|TRBJ2-1
CSAREGEPYNEQFF
TGCAGTGCTAGAGAGGGGGAACCCTACAATGAGCAGTTCTTC
>.|few|TRBV11-2|TRBJ2-5
CASSLVSREETQYF
TGTGCCAGCAGCTTAGTATCCCGGGAAGAGACCCAGTACTTC
>.|.|TRBV30|TRBJ1-5
CAWRAGTNSNQPQHF
TGTGCCTGGAGAGCCGGGACAAATAGCAATCAGCCCCAGCATTTT
>.|few|TRBV4-3|TRBJ2-2
CASSLAMTYTGELFF
TGCGCCAGCAGCTTGGCTATGACCTACACCGGGGAGCTGTTTTTT
>TRBD2|few|TRBV7-2|TRBJ2-3
CASSFSGDPRDTQYF
TGTGCCAGCAGCTTCAGCGGGGACCCCCGGGATACGCAGTATTTT
>TRBD1|few|TRBV7-9|TRBJ1-1
CASTRGTGGTEAFF
TGTGCCAGCACCCGAGGGACAGGGGGCACTGAAGCTTTCTTT
>.|.|TRBV5-1|TRBJ2-1
CASSFIRTGDGNEQFF
TGCGCCAGCAGCTTTATCCGGACCGGGGATGGGAATGAGCAGTTCTTC
>.|.|TRBV5-1|TRBJ2-2
CASSRDLHTAGELFF
TGCGCCAGCAGCCGGGACCTGCACACGGCCGGGGAGCTGTTTTTT
>.|many|TRBV12-3/TRBV12-4|TRBJ2-3
CASSLRSESTDTQYF
TGTGCCAGCAGTTTACGGTCTGAAAGCACAGATACGCAGTATTTT
>TRBD1|.|TRBV20-1|TRBJ1-1
CSATRGLVTEAFF
TGCAGTGCTACCAGGGGGCTGGTCACTGAAGCTTTCTTT
>.|many|TRBV5-1|TRBJ2-4
CASSFGLAKNIQYF
TGCGCCAGCAGCTTCGGACTAGCCAAAAACATTCAGTACTTC
>TRBD1|many|TRBV12-3/TRBV12-4|TRBJ2-4
CASKAPTGGNAKNIQYF
TGTGCCAGCAAGGCCCCCACAGGGGGTAACGCCAAAAACATTCAGTACTTC
>TRBD2|many|TRBV7-9|TRBJ2-1
CASTGGAGSYNEQFF
TGTGCCAGCACTGGAGGAGCGGGGTCGTACAATGAGCAGTTCTTC
>.|many|TRBV5-1|TRBJ2-5
CASSLGVDQETQYF
TGCGCCAGCAGCTTGGGAGTCGACCAAGAGACCCAGTACTTC
>.|.|TRBV25-1|TRBJ2-5
CASTGPLGLETQYF
TGTGCCAGCACCGGACCATTGGGACTCGAGACCCAGTACTTC
>.|many|TRBV5-1|TRBJ2-3
CASSLATRSTDTQYF
TGCGCCAGCAGCTTGGCCACACGAAGCACAGATACGCAGTATTTT
>.|.|TRBV20-1|TRBJ1-2
CSAPPTASYGYTF
TGCAGCGCACCACCGACAGCTTCCTATGGCTACACCTTC
>.|few|TRBV4-1|TRBJ2-2
CASSQDRTNTGELFF
TGCGCCAGCAGCCAAGATCGTACGAACACCGGGGAGCTGTTTTTT
>.|.|TRBV5-1|TRBJ2-3
CASNPMGGGTDTQYF
TGCGCCAGCAACCCAATGGGGGGCGGCACAGATACGCAGTATTTT
>TRBD2|many|TRBV2|TRBJ2-5
CATTPGLASETQYF
TGTGCCACCACCCCGGGACTAGCTTCGGAGACCCAGTACTTC
>TRBD2|.|TRBV29-1|TRBJ2-3
CSVASGLAGGTDTQYF
TGCAGCGTTGCGTCGGGACTAGCGGGGGGGACAGATACGCAGTATTTT
>.|.|TRBV5-1|TRBJ1-2
CASSLGAAGRRYTF
TGCGCCAGCAGCTTGGGAGCGGCAGGAAGACGCTACACCTTC
>.|.|TRBV10-1|TRBJ2-7
CASSESLGVEQYF
TGCGCCAGCAGTGAGTCTTTGGGGGTCGAGCAGTACTTC
>TRBD1|.|TRBV2|TRBJ2-7
CASSDGAGGRNEQYF
TGTGCCAGCAGTGATGGGGCAGGGGGCAGAAACGAGCAGTACTTC
>.|many|TRBV3-1|TRBJ1-4
CASNSAGEKLFF
TGTGCCAGCAACTCGGCAGGGGAAAAACTGTTTTTT
>.|.|TRBV21-1|TRBJ2-5
CASSGQQGPQYLGQYF
TGTGCCAGCAGCGGGCAGCAGGGGCCGCAGTATTTGGGCCAGTACTTC
>.|.|TRBV28|TRBJ2-2
CASSKTTGELFF
TGTGCCAGCAGCAAGACCACCGGGGAGCTGTTTTTT
>.|few|TRBV5-1|TRBJ2-3
CASTANRAVFTDTQYF
TGCGCCAGTACCGCTAACAGGGCCGTCTTCACAGATACGCAGTATTTT